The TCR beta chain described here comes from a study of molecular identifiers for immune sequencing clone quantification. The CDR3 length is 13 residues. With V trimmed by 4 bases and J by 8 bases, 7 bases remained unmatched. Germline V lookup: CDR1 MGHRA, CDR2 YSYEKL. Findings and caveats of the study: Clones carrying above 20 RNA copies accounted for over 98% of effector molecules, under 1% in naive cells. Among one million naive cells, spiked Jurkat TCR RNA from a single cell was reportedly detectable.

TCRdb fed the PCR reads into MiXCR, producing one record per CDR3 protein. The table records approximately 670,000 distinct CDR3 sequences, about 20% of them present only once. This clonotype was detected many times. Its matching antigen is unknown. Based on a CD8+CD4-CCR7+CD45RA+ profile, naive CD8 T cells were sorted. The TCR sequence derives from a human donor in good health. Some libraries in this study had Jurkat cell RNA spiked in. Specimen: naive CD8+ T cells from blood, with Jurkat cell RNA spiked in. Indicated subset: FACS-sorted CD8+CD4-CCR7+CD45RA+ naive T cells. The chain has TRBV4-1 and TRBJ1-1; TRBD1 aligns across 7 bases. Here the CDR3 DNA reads TGCGCCAGCAGCCCTCTGGAGACAGGGGAAGCTTTCTTT. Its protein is CASSPLETGEAFF.